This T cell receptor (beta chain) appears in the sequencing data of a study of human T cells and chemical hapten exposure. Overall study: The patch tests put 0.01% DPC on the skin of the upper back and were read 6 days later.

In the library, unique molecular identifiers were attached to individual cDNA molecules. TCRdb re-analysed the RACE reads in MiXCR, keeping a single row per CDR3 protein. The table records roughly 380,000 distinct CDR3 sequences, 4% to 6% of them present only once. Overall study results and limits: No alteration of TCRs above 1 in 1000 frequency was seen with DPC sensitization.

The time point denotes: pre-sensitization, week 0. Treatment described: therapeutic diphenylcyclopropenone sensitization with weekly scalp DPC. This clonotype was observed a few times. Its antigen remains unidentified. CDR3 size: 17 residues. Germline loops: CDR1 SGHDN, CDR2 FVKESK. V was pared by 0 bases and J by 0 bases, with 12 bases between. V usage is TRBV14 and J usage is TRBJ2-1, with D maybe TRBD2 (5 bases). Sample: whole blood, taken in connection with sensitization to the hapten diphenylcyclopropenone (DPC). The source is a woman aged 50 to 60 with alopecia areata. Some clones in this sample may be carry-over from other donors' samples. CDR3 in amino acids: CASSQDEGRASYNEQFF. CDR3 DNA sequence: TGTGCCAGCAGCCAAGATGAAGGGCGGGCCTCCTACAATGAGCAGTTCTTC.